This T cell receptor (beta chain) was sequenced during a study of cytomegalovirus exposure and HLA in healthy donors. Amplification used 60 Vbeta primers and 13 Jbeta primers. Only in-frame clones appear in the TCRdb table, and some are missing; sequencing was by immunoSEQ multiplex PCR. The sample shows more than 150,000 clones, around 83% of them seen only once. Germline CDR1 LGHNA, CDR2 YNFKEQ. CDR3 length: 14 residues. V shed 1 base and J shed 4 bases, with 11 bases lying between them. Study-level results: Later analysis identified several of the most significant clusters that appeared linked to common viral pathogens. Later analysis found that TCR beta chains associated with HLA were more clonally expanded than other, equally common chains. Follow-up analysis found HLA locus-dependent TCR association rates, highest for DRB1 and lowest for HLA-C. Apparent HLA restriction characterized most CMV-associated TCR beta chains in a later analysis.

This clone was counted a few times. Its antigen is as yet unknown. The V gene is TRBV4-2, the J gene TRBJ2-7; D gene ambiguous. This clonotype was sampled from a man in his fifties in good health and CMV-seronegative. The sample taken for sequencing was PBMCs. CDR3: CASSQVRNGYEQYF. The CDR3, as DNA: TGTGCCAGCAGCCAAGTCAGGAATGGATACGAGCAGTACTTC.